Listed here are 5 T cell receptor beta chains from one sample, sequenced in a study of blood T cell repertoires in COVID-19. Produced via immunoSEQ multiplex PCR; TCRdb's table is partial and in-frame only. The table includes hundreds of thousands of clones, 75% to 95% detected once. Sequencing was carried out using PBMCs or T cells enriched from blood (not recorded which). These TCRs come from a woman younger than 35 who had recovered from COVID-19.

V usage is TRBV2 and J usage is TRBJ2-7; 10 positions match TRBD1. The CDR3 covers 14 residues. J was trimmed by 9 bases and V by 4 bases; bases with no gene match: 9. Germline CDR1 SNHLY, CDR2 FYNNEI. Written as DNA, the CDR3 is TGTGCCAGCAGTGTAGGACAGGGGGTCGGGGTGCAGTACTTC. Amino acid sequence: CASSVGQGVGVQYF.

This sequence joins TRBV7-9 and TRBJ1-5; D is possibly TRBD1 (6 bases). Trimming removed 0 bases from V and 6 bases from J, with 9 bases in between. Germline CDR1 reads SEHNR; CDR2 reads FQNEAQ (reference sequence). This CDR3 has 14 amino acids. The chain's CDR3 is CASSLAGAGQPQHF. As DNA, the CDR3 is TGTGCCAGCAGCTTAGCGGGGGCTGGTCAGCCCCAGCATTTT.

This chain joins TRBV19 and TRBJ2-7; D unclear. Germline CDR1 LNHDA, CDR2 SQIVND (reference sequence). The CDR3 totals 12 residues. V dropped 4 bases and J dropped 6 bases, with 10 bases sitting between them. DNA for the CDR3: TGTGCCAGTAGTACACAAACGGGCGAGCAGTACTTC. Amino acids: CASSTQTGEQYF.

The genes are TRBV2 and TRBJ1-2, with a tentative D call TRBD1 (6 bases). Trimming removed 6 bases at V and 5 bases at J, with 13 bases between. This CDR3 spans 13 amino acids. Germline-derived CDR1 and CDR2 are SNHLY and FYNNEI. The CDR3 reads CASREDSAYGYTF. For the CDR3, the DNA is TGTGCCAGCAGGGAGGACAGTGCGTATGGCTACACCTTC.

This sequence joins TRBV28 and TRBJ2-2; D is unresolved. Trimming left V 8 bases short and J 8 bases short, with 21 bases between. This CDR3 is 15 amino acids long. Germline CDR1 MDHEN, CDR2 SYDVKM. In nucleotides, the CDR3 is TGTGCCAGCCATACGCCGTCCGTAAGCCCTGGGGAGCTGTTTTTT. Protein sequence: CASHTPSVSPGELFF.